Listed here are 6 T cell receptor beta chains from one sample, sequenced in a study of blood T cell repertoires in COVID-19. Here immunoSEQ multiplex PCR was the method, and the copy in TCRdb shows in-frame clones only, minus some. The table lists about 180,000 clones, approximately 85% of them singletons. Sequencing input: peripheral blood. The receptors were sampled from a man in his sixties with acute or convalescent COVID-19.

The chain recombines TRBV9 with TRBJ1-6; 8 bases match TRBD1. This CDR3 has 14 amino acids. The J segment lost 11 bases and the V segment lost 3 bases, leaving 7 bases of the junction unmatched. Per germline, CDR1 SGDLS and CDR2 YYNGEE. The CDR3 DNA sequence: TGTGCCAGCAGCGGTCAGACAGGGGCGCCACCCCTCCACTTT. It is translated as CASSGQTGAPPLHF. Full variable domain (rest looked up from reference TRBV9 and TRBJ1-6): DSGVTQTPKHLITATGQRVTLRCSPRSGDLSVYWYQQSLDQGLQFLIQYYNGEERAKGNILERFSAQQFPDLHSELNLSSLELGDSALYFCASSGQTGAPPLHFGNGTRLTVT.

This rearrangement joins TRBV6-2 or TRBV6-3 to TRBJ2-5; D perhaps matches TRBD1 (6 bases). The CDR3 loop spans 13 amino acids. Trimming shortened V by 8 bases and J by 2 bases, and 12 bases separated the two germline ends. Germline loops: CDR1 MNHEY, CDR2 SVGEGT. The CDR3 protein is CASRRQGQETQYF. Written as DNA, the CDR3 is TGTGCCAGCCGCCGGCAGGGGCAAGAGACCCAGTACTTC.

V gene TRBV30 combines with J gene TRBJ2-6; D is perhaps TRBD1 (5 bases). This CDR3 is 19 amino acids long. Trimming took 0 bases from V and 0 from J, leaving 18 bases between them. Germline-derived CDR1 and CDR2 are GTSNPN and SVGIG (reference sequence). CDR3 DNA sequence: TGTGCCTGGAGTGTACAGGTGGGCAGCCTTCTCTCTGGGGCCAACGTCCTGACTTTC. Amino acid sequence: CAWSVQVGSLLSGANVLTF.

This chain connects TRBV3-1 (or the pseudogene TRBV3-2) to TRBJ2-7; 7 nucleotides match TRBD2. V shed 2 bases, J shed 6 bases, and the junction held 16 bases outside the gene matches. The CDR3 spans 17 residues. The germline gives CDR1 LGHDT, CDR2 YNNKEL (reference sequence). This CDR3 reads CASSQLGEGTFPREQYF. Here the CDR3 DNA reads TGTGCCAGCAGCCAACTGGGGGAGGGCACTTTTCCGCGCGAGCAGTACTTC.

The chain employs TRBV10-3 and TRBJ2-2; D is possibly TRBD1 (6 bases). The germline gives CDR1 ENHRY, CDR2 SYGVKD. The germline V and J ends were trimmed by 2 bases and 2 bases, with 12 bases remaining between them. The CDR3 has 16 residues. CDR3 sequence: CAISEDRRPNTGELFF. The DNA for the CDR3 is TGTGCCATCAGTGAGGACAGGAGGCCTAACACCGGGGAGCTGTTTTTT.

The J gene is TRBJ2-2, the V gene TRBV6-6, with TRBD2 as a possible D gene (5 bases). The CDR3 has 14 residues. Trimming took 4 bases from V and 4 from J, leaving 10 bases between them. Per the germline V gene, CDR1 is MNHNY and CDR2 is SVGAGI (reference sequence). This chain's CDR3 is CASSLLSGTGELFF. In DNA, the CDR3 is TGTGCCAGCAGTTTGTTGAGCGGCACCGGGGAGCTGTTTTTT.